This is a list of T cell receptor beta chains from one sample in a study of shared clonotypes between healthy human individuals. This table comes from immunoSEQ multiplex PCR, and its TCRdb copy is limited to in-frame clones, with some not included. The repertoire holds about 2.3 million clones, with under 95% as singletons. Sequencing was done on a sample of naive CD4+ T cells from PBMCs. All receptors derive from a man between 18 and 35 years old in good health. Some clones in this sample may be carry-over from other donors' samples. CDR3s include the opening cysteine and the closing phenylalanine or tryptophan. Fields, in order: V gene, CDR3 protein.

TRBV7-9 CASSLSRGLTEAFF
TRBV6-5 CASSYSDRGDQPQHF
TRBV6-1 CASSEVYRSSYEQYF
TRBV5-6 CASSFGGGPHEQYF
TRBV6-6 CASSPGLYEQFF
TRBV4-2 CASSQGQSMETQYF
TRBV6-5 CASSYSTNEKLFF
TRBV6-1 CASSEVSRETQYF
TRBV5-1 CASSFRIQGPGELFF
TRBV19 CASSRSGAGEKLFF
TRBV5-5 CASSFASTDTQYF
TRBV25-1 CASSRWANEQFF
TRBV11-3 CASSFRVPDTQYF
TRBV5-1 CASSTVGSDTQYF
TRBV2 CASSEDTGAYGYTF
TRBV7-9 CASSSIGPPGRGTEAFF
TRBV6-5 CASRYSRTGAYEQYF
TRBV5-1 CASSVGYGAPNEKLFF
TRBV15 CATSRGQGSGNTIYF
TRBV5-1 CASSPQADHYGYTF
TRBV28 CASSRTTGNTIYF
TRBV19 CASLMRAGGKDTQYF
TRBV4-2 CASSRRTREDEQYF
TRBV19 CASTRGGGNTIYF
TRBV12-5 CASGLGLGGGNQPQHF
TRBV7-9 CASSLVPSNYGYTF
TRBV9 CASSVPTSGVDQQYF
TRBV4-1 CASSQGTRGNEQFF
TRBV28 CASSLSGQNQPQHF
TRBV10-3 CAISGWAADSLSEKLFF
TRBV30 CACSPENTEAFF
TRBV27 CASSFAGSDTEAFF
TRBV18 CASSPPSADSGEQYF
TRBV10-3 CAISIRTGSSYEQYF
TRBV9 CASSVGTGGADTQYF
TRBV9 CASSVTSARSNEQFF
TRBV28 CASGWGTVTYEQYF
TRBV7-8 CASSLARGTRLGYTF
TRBV5-1 CASSSPPGIYEQYF
TRBV28 CASSLSRGYLREQYF
TRBV28 CASSSLETQYF
TRBV18 CASSPPGNTGRGHGIQYF
TRBV7-9 CASSSGVTNEKLFF
TRBV28 CASIRPGQEAFF
TRBV2 CASSAAGTTVGTQYF